The 26 T cell receptor beta chains below come from one sample, sequenced in a study of blood T cell repertoires in COVID-19. Profiled with immunoSEQ multiplex PCR; TCRdb holds only in-frame clones, not every one. The sample includes more than 110,000 clones, almost 80% of them seen just once. The sample consisted of PBMCs or T cells enriched from blood (not recorded which). Every receptor here comes from a woman aged 50 to 60 who had recovered from COVID-19.

The genes are TRBV5-1 and TRBJ1-2, with a tentative D call TRBD1 (6 bases). Germline V gene lookup returns CDR1 SGHRS and CDR2 YFSETQ. The CDR3 is 15 amino acids. Deletions cut 4 bases from V and 6 bases from J, with 19 bases between. CDR3 nucleotide sequence: TGCGCCAGCAGCCGGGACACTTTTGGGCCCGATGGCTACACCTTC. Translating gives CASSRDTFGPDGYTF.

The chain uses TRBV7-8 and TRBJ1-4, with a weak D call TRBD1 (5 bases). V lost 1 base and J lost 12, with 15 bases in between. This CDR3 contains 14 residues. CDR1 SGHVS and CDR2 FQNEAQ come from the germline V gene. The CDR3 nucleotides are TGTGCCAGCAGCTTAGATTCCTTTTCGGGGGAACTGTTTTTT. Translation gives CASSLDSFSGELFF. The full variable domain, with the rest looked up from reference TRBV7-8 and TRBJ1-4, is GAGVSQSPRYKVAKRGQDVALRCDPISGHVSLFWYQQALGQGPEFLTYFQNEAQLDKSGLPSDRFFAERPEGSVSTLKIQRTQQEDSAVYLCASSLDSFSGELFFGSGTQLSVL.

This clone was found a few times. The genes are TRBV7-3 and TRBJ2-1; 12 nucleotides align to TRBD2. J was trimmed by 4 bases and V by 2 bases; bases with no gene match: 3. The CDR3 has 16 residues. In germline, CDR1 is SGHTA, CDR2 FQGTGA. CDR3 sequence reads: CASSLQGTSGYNEQFF. As DNA, the CDR3 is TGTGCCAGCAGCTTACAAGGGACTAGCGGGTACAATGAGCAGTTCTTC. Supplemented by reference TRBV7-3 and TRBJ2-1, the full variable domain reads GAGVSQTPSNKVTEKGKYVELRCDPISGHTALYWYRQSLGQGPEFLIYFQGTGAADDSGLPNDRFFAVRPEGSVSTLKIQRTERGDSAVYLCASSLQGTSGYNEQFFGPGTRLTVL.

The V gene is TRBV5-4, the J gene TRBJ2-7, with D unclear. Germline V gene lookup returns CDR1 SGHNT and CDR2 YYREEE (reference sequence). The CDR3 spans 14 residues. Trimming took 4 bases from V and 2 from J, leaving 13 bases between them. CDR3 region: CASSPDNFAYEQYF. In DNA, the CDR3 is TGTGCCAGCAGCCCAGACAATTTTGCCTACGAGCAGTACTTC.

The rearrangement links TRBV9 to TRBJ1-6; perhaps TRBD1 as D (6 bases). V gave up 4 bases and J gave up 7 bases, with 21 bases separating them. Germline values: CDR1 SGDLS, CDR2 YYNGEE. The CDR3 is made up of 17 amino acids. Here the CDR3 reads CASSPRGGGSGNSPLHF. The CDR3 region has the DNA TGTGCCAGCAGCCCAAGGGGGGGAGGATCTGGGAATTCACCCCTCCACTTT.

The chain joins TRBV11-2 to TRBJ2-7; 11 nucleotides line up with TRBD2. V dropped 5 bases and J dropped 0; count of bases not matched to a gene: 3. The germline V gene has CDR1 SGHAT and CDR2 FQNNGV. This CDR3 is 15 amino acids long. The CDR3 DNA follows: TGTGCCAGCAGCCAGGGACTAGCGGACTCCTACGAGCAGTACTTC. Encoded protein: CASSQGLADSYEQYF.

By its share, this clone is medium-sized (0.01 to 0.1%). The chain carries TRBV6-2 or TRBV6-3 and TRBJ2-3, with 11 bases aligning to TRBD2. Germline V lookup: CDR1 MNHEY, CDR2 SVGEGT. The CDR3 has 15 amino acids. V dropped 6 bases and J dropped 4; count of bases not matched to a gene: 6. The CDR3 DNA reads as TGTGCCAGCAGCCCCACTAGCGGGAGTCCAGATACGCAGTATTTT. Amino acids: CASSPTSGSPDTQYF.

The chain employs TRBV10-2 and TRBJ2-2; a weak D match, TRBD2 (6 bases). Between the trimmed V and J ends, which lost 11 bases and 2 bases, there was a span of 15 bases. CDR1 WSHSY and CDR2 SAAADI come from the germline V gene. The CDR3 contains 14 residues. The CDR3: CAAMEGTNTGELFF. The CDR3, as DNA: TGCGCCGCGATGGAGGGGACCAACACCGGGGAGCTGTTTTTT.

The V call is TRBV6-1, the J call TRBJ1-5; the match to TRBD1 covers 8 bases. Germline values: CDR1 MNHNS, CDR2 SASEGT. After removal of 3 bases from V and 4 bases from J, the junction contained 5 bases not matched to a gene. The CDR3 consists of 15 residues. CDR3 coding DNA: TGTGCCAGCAGTGACCGGACAGGGCGGAATCAGCCCCAGCATTTT. It translates to CASSDRTGRNQPQHF.

This chain links TRBV20-1 with TRBJ2-7, with D unresolved. The CDR3 runs 12 residues. Germline-derived CDR1 and CDR2 are DFQATT and SNEGSKA (reference sequence). V shed 6 bases and J shed 2 bases, with 11 bases lying between them. The CDR3 sequence: CSASGRAYEQYF. CDR3 nucleotides: TGCAGTGCGAGTGGACGGGCCTACGAGCAGTACTTC.

In this sample, this clone turned up many times. J is TRBJ1-1 and V is TRBV28; no clear D gene. The germline V gene has CDR1 MDHEN and CDR2 SYDVKM. V was clipped by 1 base and J by 5 bases, with 11 bases between them. This CDR3 region has 14 residues. For the CDR3, the DNA is TGTGCCAGCAGTTTATCCCCCCCGGTTACTGAAGCTTTCTTT. Translation: CASSLSPPVTEAFF.

The rearrangement links TRBV18 to TRBJ2-2, with 8 bases fitting TRBD1. V shed 3 bases, J shed 6 bases, and the junction held 6 bases outside the gene matches. This CDR3 spans 15 amino acids. The germline V gene has CDR1 KGHSH and CDR2 LQKENI. CDR3 residues: CASSPSDRGAGELFF. CDR3 DNA sequence: TGTGCCAGCTCACCTTCCGACAGGGGTGCCGGGGAGCTGTTTTTT.

The chain combines TRBV30 with TRBJ2-3, with D tentatively TRBD1 (6 bases). The CDR3 length is 14 residues. CDR1 is GTSNPN, CDR2 SVGIG, per germline (reference sequence). Trimming took off 3 bases at V and 3 bases at J, with 13 bases between the two ends. CDR3 in amino acids: CAWSLGQGTDTQYF. The CDR3 nucleotides read TGTGCCTGGAGCCTGGGGCAGGGGACAGATACGCAGTATTTT.

The rearrangement joins TRBV5-8 to TRBJ1-6; TRBD1 matches 8 bases. The V and J ends lost 4 bases and 7 bases, in that order; junction bases with no gene match: 7. CDR1 and CDR2 (germline): SGHTS, YDEGEE. The CDR3 sequence is 15 residues long. CDR3 region: CASSRRDRKNSPLHF. CDR3 nucleotide sequence: TGTGCCAGCAGCAGGAGGGACAGGAAAAATTCACCCCTCCACTTT.

The chain links TRBV10-3 to TRBJ2-3, with D unclear. Germline-derived CDR1 and CDR2 are ENHRY and SYGVKD. The CDR3 sequence is 18 residues long. Trimming removed 0 bases at V and 2 bases at J, with 18 bases between. The CDR3: CAISESYPLQTFTDTQYF. The CDR3 bases are TGTGCCATCAGTGAGTCGTATCCTTTACAGACGTTCACAGATACGCAGTATTTT.

The V call is TRBV28, the J call TRBJ1-3; tentative D call: TRBD1 (6 bases). V gave up 7 bases and J gave up 2 bases, with 12 bases separating them. The CDR3 runs to 14 residues. Germline lookup yields CDR1 MDHEN and CDR2 SYDVKM. The CDR3: CASTSAGAGNTIYF. CDR3 bases: TGTGCCAGCACCTCGGCAGGGGCTGGAAACACCATATATTTT.

This chain connects TRBV28 to TRBJ1-1; perhaps TRBD1 as D (6 bases). CDR1 MDHEN and CDR2 SYDVKM come from the germline V gene. This CDR3 is built from 15 residues. V was cut by 6 bases and J by 1 base, with 15 bases left in between. This chain's CDR3 is CASRPPDRTNTEAFF. The CDR3 DNA reads TGTGCCAGCAGACCCCCCGACAGGACGAACACTGAAGCTTTCTTT.

V is TRBV2 and J is TRBJ2-4; 8 bases map to TRBD1. J lost 8 bases, V lost 4 bases, and 13 bases had no gene match. The CDR3 consists of 16 residues. Germline lookup yields CDR1 SNHLY and CDR2 FYNNEI. The CDR3 bases are TGTGCCAGCAGTGCCCACAGGACAGGGTTTAAGGACATTCAGTACTTC. Translation gives CASSAHRTGFKDIQYF.

DNA of the CDR3: TGTGCCAGCAGGGGACAGGGGGCGCGGTTTACTGAAGCTTTCTTT. Amino acid sequence: CASRGQGARFTEAFF. The rearrangement joins TRBV6-6 to TRBJ1-1; 12 bases are a match to TRBD1. Germline trimming cut 6 bases from V and 5 bases from J; bases unmatched to any gene: 7. The germline V gene encodes CDR1 MNHNY and CDR2 SVGAGI (reference sequence). The CDR3 length is 15 residues.

This clone was seen only once. The V call is TRBV6-5, the J call TRBJ1-2; TRBD1 matches 7 bases. The V gene's germline CDR1 is MNHEY and CDR2 SVGAGI. J lost 4 bases, V lost 2 bases, and 10 bases had no gene match. The CDR3 extends over 16 amino acids. DNA for the CDR3: TGTGCCAGCAGTTACCTTCGAGGGGGCGTACGCTATGGCTACACCTTC. It codes for CASSYLRGGVRYGYTF.

The CDR3 region has the DNA TGTGCCAGCAGCCAAGAGGGGAGCACCGGGGAGCTGTTTTTT. Translated: CASSQEGSTGELFF. The chain recombines TRBV3-1 (or the pseudogene TRBV3-2) with TRBJ2-2; weak D call: TRBD2 (5 bases). The V end lost 0 bases, the J end lost 4 bases, and 6 bases lay between the germline ends. Germline CDR1 is LGHDT and CDR2 is YNNKEL (reference sequence). This CDR3 is 14 amino acids long.

This clone has more than one count but fewer than ten. The rearrangement uses TRBV12-3 or TRBV12-4 and TRBJ2-3; the D gene is possibly TRBD2 (7 bases). V was cut by 6 bases and J by 14 bases, with 18 bases left in between. This CDR3 has 12 residues. CDR3 amino acids: CASRDTGGGRYF. For the CDR3, the DNA is TGTGCCAGCAGGGACACTGGGGGGGGGCGGTATTTT.

The chain joins TRBV5-1 to TRBJ2-7; TRBD1 matches at 7 bases. V lost 7 bases, J lost 7 bases, and 14 bases stayed unmatched. The CDR3 totals 14 residues. Germline assignment: CDR1 SGHRS and CDR2 YFSETQ. The CDR3 region has the DNA TGCGCCAGCGAAACCGGGGACAGTGGATCGGAGCAGTACTTC. Residues: CASETGDSGSEQYF.

This chain links TRBV13 with TRBJ2-5, with a possible D match to TRBD1 (6 bases). The germline V gene encodes CDR1 PRHDT and CDR2 FYEKMQ (reference sequence). Trimming left V 4 bases short and J 1 base short, with 10 bases between. The CDR3 contains 14 residues. The CDR3, as DNA: TGTGCCAGCAGCTCCCGACAGGCCCAAGAGACCCAGTACTTC. It codes for CASSSRQAQETQYF.

The chain is built from TRBV2 and TRBJ2-3, with D possibly TRBD2 on 7 matching bases. The CDR3 runs to 15 residues. From germline, CDR1 is SNHLY and CDR2 FYNNEI. V was shortened by 4 bases and J by 5 bases, with 16 bases between the two germline ends. The CDR3 loop reads CASSVAGAPGDTQYF. DNA of the CDR3: TGTGCCAGCAGTGTCGCGGGGGCCCCTGGAGATACGCAGTATTTT.

A single count supports this clone. This sequence joins TRBV2 and TRBJ2-3, with 9 bases fitting TRBD2. J lost 1 base, V lost 0 bases, and 8 bases had no gene match. CDR1 and CDR2 from the germline V gene are SNHLY and FYNNEI. The CDR3 length is 18 residues. CDR3 in DNA: TGTGCCAGCAGTGAAGCTAGCGGGGGTTTTAGCGGCACAGATACGCAGTATTTT. Its protein is CASSEASGGFSGTDTQYF.